The T cell receptor (beta chain) under discussion was sequenced for a study of shared T cell receptors in the human thymus. V lost 2 bases to trimming and J lost 5 bases; unmatched junction nucleotides: 9. The CDR3 length is 18 residues. Germline V gene data show CDR1 as MRHNA and CDR2 as SNTAGT. Using immunoSEQ multiplex PCR, the repertoire was profiled, and TCRdb retains in-frame clones only, with some absent. This table has 500,000 to 850,000 clones, around 87% appearing once. Separately, the same data were catalogued under a study of human thymus T cells. As that report states: Those donating were healthy Finnish infants in corrective surgery for congenital heart defects. Apparent bias marked the V and J gene usage of thymic and blood repertoires.

This TCR was recovered from a boy under two years old with a congenital heart defect. Sequencing input: thymocytes. The chain combines TRBV6-4 with TRBJ2-7; 16 bases are a match to TRBD2. CDR3 nucleotide sequence: TGTGCCAGCAGTGACCCGGGACTAGCGGGAGGGCCTCGAAACGAGCAGTACTTC. This codes for CASSDPGLAGGPRNEQYF.